The 13 T cell receptor beta chains presented below share a single source sample, sequenced in a study of T cell repertoires in cytomegalovirus infection. Each CDR3 protein gets one entry after TCRdb re-called the reads with MiXCR. The table has about 900,000 distinct CDR3 sequences, roughly 30% seen once. These receptors' targets are unknown. Sequenced material: cultured CD8+ T cells from PBMCs, taken from culture after CMV antigen stimulation. Receptor source: a human donor in good health (CMV status not recorded). Some clones in this sample may be carry-over from other donors' samples.

The V and J genes are TRBV24-1 and TRBJ2-2; no clear D gene. Germline CDR1 and CDR2: KGHDR and SFDVKD. CDR3 length equals 14 residues. V was pared by 0 bases and J by 3 bases, with 4 bases between. CDR3 nucleotide sequence: TGTGCCACCAGTGATTTGGACTACACCGGGGAGCTGTTTTTT. Protein: CATSDLDYTGELFF.

This clonotype was seen a handful of times. The chain employs TRBV19 and TRBJ1-3, with D unresolved. CDR1 and CDR2 (germline): LNHDA, SQIVND (reference sequence). The V gene lost 5 bases and the J gene lost 6 bases, with 17 bases spanning the gap. This CDR3 has 15 residues. CDR3 in amino acids: CASSSTFGDQNTIYF. CDR3 bases: TGTGCCAGTAGTTCGACATTCGGAGATCAAAACACCATATATTTT.

The sample holds a few counts of this clonotype. The chain couples TRBV27 to TRBJ2-5; D not resolved. The CDR3 consists of 15 residues. Trimming cost V 5 bases and J 4 bases, with 17 bases left between them. CDR1 MNHEY and CDR2 SMNVEV come from the germline V gene (reference sequence). CDR3 sequence: CASSTQPGSAETQYF. CDR3 bases: TGTGCCAGCAGTACGCAACCCGGTAGTGCAGAGACCCAGTACTTC.

This clonotype appeared a few times. The chain employs TRBV27 and TRBJ1-6, with TRBD1 matching 7 bases. CDR3 length equals 17 residues. Germline trimming cut 5 bases from V and 4 bases from J; bases unmatched to any gene: 11. Germline V lookup: CDR1 MNHEY, CDR2 SMNVEV (reference sequence). The CDR3 sequence is CASSQAYPGQYNSPLHF. CDR3 nucleotide sequence: TGTGCCAGCAGTCAGGCCTATCCGGGACAGTATAATTCACCCCTCCACTTT.

The sample holds a few counts of this clonotype. This sequence joins TRBV15 and TRBJ1-2, with 8 bases lining up with TRBD1. Looked up from germline, CDR1 is LNHNV and CDR2 is YYDKDF (reference sequence). This CDR3 has 15 amino acids. The junction had 13 bases not matched to a gene; V was cut back by 9 bases and J by 4 bases. In nucleotides, the CDR3 is TGTGCCACATTATCTGACAGGGGCAATATCTATGGCTACACCTTC. Translated: CATLSDRGNIYGYTF. Variable domain in full (rest from reference TRBV15 and TRBJ1-2): DAMVIQNPRYQVTQFGKPVTLSCSQTLNHNVMYWYQQKSSQAPKLLFHYYDKDFNNEADTPDNFQSRRPNTSFCFLDIRSPGLGDTAMYLCATLSDRGNIYGYTFGSGTRLTVV.

This clonotype was seen a few times. This chain uses TRBV7-9 with TRBJ1-2, with TRBD1 matching over 7 bases. The CDR3 covers 14 residues. Per the germline V gene, CDR1 is SEHNR and CDR2 is FQNEAQ (reference sequence). The junction had 7 bases not matched to a gene; V was cut back by 5 bases and J by 4 bases. The CDR3 DNA follows: TGTGCCAGCAGCCCTGGGACAGCTCCCTATGGCTACACCTTC. Its protein is CASSPGTAPYGYTF.

V and J are TRBV6-5 and TRBJ2-3; D is tentatively TRBD1 or TRBD2 (6 bases each). Deletions cut 7 bases from V and 2 bases from J, with 16 bases between. The CDR3 is 15 residues long. Germline assignment: CDR1 MNHEY and CDR2 SVGAGI. CDR3 protein: CASTSRGRVTDTQYF. DNA for the CDR3: TGTGCCAGCACCTCCCGGGGGCGCGTCACAGATACGCAGTATTTT.

As regards this clonotype: This may stem from a read error, because a much larger clone lies one nucleotide away. The chain recombines TRBV7-9 with TRBJ1-1; D is undetermined. This CDR3 spans 15 amino acids. Germline V gene lookup returns CDR1 SEHNR and CDR2 FQNEAQ (reference sequence). V shed 7 bases and J shed 6 bases, with 21 bases lying between them. This CDR3 reads CASTPEPIGRAEAFF. CDR3 bases: TGTGCCAGCACCCCGGAGCCAATAGGGCGTGCTGAAGCTTTCTTT.

This clonotype was observed a few times. CDR3 DNA: TGTGCCAGCAGTTTAAGGACTAGCGGGGGGAAGGAAGATACGCAGTATTTT. This sequence encodes CASSLRTSGGKEDTQYF. The chain is built from TRBV28 and TRBJ2-3, with 14 nucleotides matching TRBD2. CDR1 is MDHEN, CDR2 SYDVKM, per germline. V dropped 2 bases and J dropped 5; count of bases not matched to a gene: 6. The CDR3 runs to 17 residues.

This clonotype was counted many times. V is TRBV7-2 and J is TRBJ2-7; 9 bases fit TRBD1. The CDR3 spans 15 residues. Trimming cost V 3 bases and J 4 bases; bases outside gene matches: 7. In germline, CDR1 is SGHTA, CDR2 FQGNSA. The CDR3 bases are TGTGCCAGCAGCTTCTGGCTGGGACAGGGTTACGAGCAGTACTTC. Amino acid sequence: CASSFWLGQGYEQYF.

The chain is built from TRBV27 and TRBJ2-1; D might be TRBD1 (5 bases). There are 14 residues in the CDR3. V lost 1 base and J 6 bases, leaving 10 bases between the germline ends. The germline V gene has CDR1 MNHEY and CDR2 SMNVEV (reference sequence). The CDR3 region is CASSLFLRGNEQFF. CDR3 nucleotide sequence: TGTGCCAGCAGTTTATTTCTTAGGGGCAATGAGCAGTTCTTC.

This clonotype was counted ten times or more. The J gene is TRBJ1-1, the V gene TRBV12-3 or TRBV12-4, with D perhaps matching TRBD1 (5 bases). The CDR3 runs 12 residues. Trimming removed 3 bases from V and 6 bases from J, with 8 bases in between. The CDR3 DNA is TGTGCCAGCAGTTTCCTGGGGGCTGAAGCTTTCTTT. Translating it yields CASSFLGAEAFF.

The table lists this clonotype with a few counts. This sequence joins TRBV6-5 and TRBJ2-2; no firm D call. Germline V gives CDR1 MNHEY, CDR2 SVGAGI. This CDR3 contains 17 residues. V dropped 0 bases and J dropped 2 bases, with 13 bases sitting between them. The CDR3 sequence is CASSYSYYLINTGELFF. DNA for the CDR3: TGTGCCAGCAGTTACTCGTACTACCTGATAAACACCGGGGAGCTGTTTTTT.